Presented here are 3 T cell receptor beta chains from one specimen sequenced in a study of cytomegalovirus exposure and HLA in healthy donors. It was with 60 Vbeta and 13 Jbeta primers that the PCR ran. Profiling relied on immunoSEQ multiplex PCR, and the TCRdb table lists in-frame clones only, not all of them. The sample shows around 170,000 clones, approximately 81% of them seen only once. Input material: PBMCs. Source of these receptors: a man between 45 and 60 years old in good health and CMV-seropositive.

V and J are TRBV4-1 and TRBJ1-4, with 8 bases that match TRBD1. The germline gives CDR1 MGHRA, CDR2 YSYEKL. The CDR3 has 15 residues. J was trimmed by 6 bases and V by 1 base; bases with no gene match: 4. This CDR3 is CASSQVGQGHEKLFF. As DNA, the CDR3 is TGCGCCAGCAGCCAAGTAGGACAGGGACATGAAAAACTGTTTTTT.

The CDR3 protein is CASRTLAGGANEQFF. CDR3 sequence (DNA): TGTGCCAGCCGCACCCTAGCGGGAGGAGCCAATGAGCAGTTCTTC. The chain has TRBV5-6 and TRBJ2-1; TRBD2 matches 11 bases. CDR1 SGHDT and CDR2 YYEEEE come from the germline V gene. CDR3 length: 15 residues. V was pared by 7 bases and J by 6 bases, with 9 bases of the junction left unmatched.

This clone was detected only once. The chain carries TRBV28 and TRBJ2-7; D is perhaps TRBD1 (6 bases). V was pared by 2 bases and J by 2 bases, with 13 bases between. Looked up from germline, CDR1 is MDHEN and CDR2 is SYDVKM. This CDR3 has 15 amino acids. CDR3 nucleotide sequence: TGTGCCAGCAGTTTAATCGGCAGGGGTGCCTACGAGCAGTACTTC. Its protein is CASSLIGRGAYEQYF.